The text below deals with one T cell receptor beta chain. This record belongs to a study of control samples from healthy donors and cancer patients. The data were produced by immunoSEQ multiplex PCR, yet TCRdb's version contains in-frame clones alone and is incomplete. This table holds around 200,000 clones, roughly 93% found once. This CDR3 spans 15 amino acids. Per the germline V gene, CDR1 is KGHSH and CDR2 is LQKENI. V was cut by 3 bases and J by 2 bases, with 13 bases left in between. The chain joins TRBV18 to TRBJ1-1; D remains ambiguous. The receptor comes from a man between 18 and 35 years old in good health. Sequenced sample: blood. In DNA form, the CDR3 reads TGTGCCAGCTCACCCTTAGGGAGATTAAACACTGAAGCTTTCTTT. This gives the protein CASSPLGRLNTEAFF.